The 8 T cell receptor beta chains reported below all come from one sample, sequenced in a study of shared clonotypes between healthy human individuals. The repertoire was sequenced with immunoSEQ multiplex PCR; TCRdb's copy has only in-frame clones and lacks some. The sample includes over 2 million clones, 95% of them seen just once. Sequencing was performed on naive CD4+ T cells sorted from blood. As for subset: CD45RA+ positively selected. The receptors here all came from a man aged 18 to 29 in good health.

V and J are TRBV5-1 and TRBJ2-7, with 10 bases fitting TRBD1. This CDR3 spans 15 amino acids. V trimming: 3 bases; J trimming: 6 bases; junction bases outside the gene matches: 9. From germline, CDR1 is SGHRS and CDR2 YFSETQ. The CDR3 sequence: CASSSPGQGIGEQYF. CDR3 nucleotides: TGCGCCAGCAGCTCACCGGGACAGGGGATAGGCGAGCAGTACTTC.

V gene TRBV18 combines with J gene TRBJ2-3, with TRBD2 identical over 10 bases. This CDR3 region has 17 residues. The ends lost 1 base at V and 2 bases at J; junction bases unmatched: 6. Germline V gives CDR1 KGHSH, CDR2 LQKENI. The CDR3 region is CASSPQLAGVNTDTQYF. The CDR3 bases are TGTGCCAGCTCACCACAGCTAGCGGGAGTTAACACAGATACGCAGTATTTT.

The chain is built from TRBV7-9 and TRBJ1-6, with 7 bases that match TRBD1. Losses at the gene ends were 4 bases for V and 7 bases for J; bases not matched to a gene: 7. This CDR3 region has 15 residues. The germline CDR1 and CDR2 sequences are SEHNR and FQNEAQ (reference sequence). The CDR3 region has the DNA TGTGCCAGCAGCTCTCGACAGGGCTTAAATTCACCCCTCCACTTT. Its translation is CASSSRQGLNSPLHF.

This sequence joins TRBV30 and TRBJ2-5; a possible D gene is TRBD2 (6 bases). Trimming cost V 2 bases and J 2 bases, with 15 bases left between them. This CDR3 is built from 15 residues. The germline gives CDR1 GTSNPN, CDR2 SVGIG (reference sequence). The CDR3 DNA reads as TGTGCCTGGAGTAATCTTTGGGGGGAACAAGAGACCCAGTACTTC. This encodes CAWSNLWGEQETQYF.

V and J are TRBV7-3 and TRBJ2-2; 11 bases line up with TRBD2. The CDR3 spans 16 residues. Germline-derived CDR1 and CDR2 are SGHTA and FQGTGA. Trimming at V came to 5 bases and at J to 1 base, leaving 3 bases not matched to a gene. This CDR3 reads CASSVGLAGNTGELFF. The CDR3 DNA reads as TGTGCCAGCAGCGTCGGACTAGCGGGGAACACCGGGGAGCTGTTTTTT.

The chain links TRBV10-3 to TRBJ2-5, with D tentatively TRBD1 (6 bases). Trimming removed 6 bases at V and 3 bases at J, with 14 bases between. The germline V gene has CDR1 ENHRY and CDR2 SYGVKD. The CDR3 sequence is 14 residues long. The CDR3, as DNA: TGTGCCATCAGCGGTTCCTCAGGGGAAGAGACCCAGTACTTC. The encoded protein is CAISGSSGEETQYF.

The genes are TRBV5-1 and TRBJ2-2; 11 bases align to TRBD2. J was trimmed by 13 bases and V by 3 bases; bases with no gene match: 11. The CDR3 is made up of 15 amino acids. In germline, CDR1 is SGHRS, CDR2 YFSETQ. This chain's CDR3 is CASSSLAGGPSGLFF. Written as DNA, the CDR3 is TGCGCCAGCAGCTCCTTAGCGGGAGGGCCCTCGGGGCTGTTTTTT. Full variable domain (rest looked up from reference TRBV5-1 and TRBJ2-2): KAGVTQTPRYLIKTRGQQVTLSCSPISGHRSVSWYQQTPGQGLQFLFEYFSETQRNKGNFPGRFSGRQFSNSRSEMNVSTLELGDSALYLCASSSLAGGPSGLFFGEGSRLTVL.

The chain carries TRBV11-2 and TRBJ2-1, with D unresolved. V lost 4 bases to trimming and J lost 9 bases, with 19 bases between them. Germline V gene lookup returns CDR1 SGHAT and CDR2 FQNNGV. The CDR3 totals 15 residues. The chain's CDR3 is CASSSVRGPPPEQFF. The DNA for the CDR3 is TGTGCCAGCAGCTCCGTCCGAGGTCCCCCGCCTGAGCAGTTCTTC.